What follows is one T cell receptor (beta chain) and its context. The record originates from a study of control samples from healthy donors and cancer patients. V lost 8 bases and J 0 bases, leaving 13 bases between the germline ends. This CDR3 comprises 15 residues. CDR1 and CDR2 (germline): SNHLY, FYNNEI. Only in-frame clones appear in the TCRdb table, and some are missing; sequencing was by immunoSEQ multiplex PCR. The data hold some 130,000 clones, with 90% to 95% observed a single time. This clonotype originated in a man aged 45-65 years with head and neck cancer. The source material was PBMCs. J is TRBJ1-4 and V is TRBV2; D may be TRBD1 (6 bases). The CDR3 region has the DNA TGTGCCAGCCGGACGGGGGGCTCAACTAATGAAAAACTGTTTTTT. Translating it yields CASRTGGSTNEKLFF. The full variable domain, with the rest looked up from reference TRBV2 and TRBJ1-4, is EPEVTQTPSHQVTQMGQEVILRCVPISNHLYFYWYRQILGQKVEFLVSFYNNEISEKSEIFDDQFSVERPDGSNFTLKIRSTKLEDSAMYFCASRTGGSTNEKLFFGSGTQLSVL.